The clone carrying this T cell receptor beta chain was observed a few times. The data originate from a study of T cells after posttransplantation cyclophosphamide. Between the trimmed V and J ends, which lost 5 bases and 4 bases, there was a span of 6 bases. The CDR3 runs 12 residues. Germline assignment: CDR1 SNHLY and CDR2 FYNNEI. Assay: immunoSEQ multiplex PCR; the TCRdb copy retains only in-frame clones and omits some. Recorded here are 40,000 to 45,000 clones, with no singletons, and the ten leading clones hold roughly 2.1%. V gene TRBV2 combines with J gene TRBJ1-3; D gene unclear. The sequencing sample was made of PBMCs. This clonotype was sampled from a man aged 35-49 years in good health, CMV-negative, and a related stem cell transplant donor. CDR3: CASSTEGNTIYF. The CDR3 bases are TGTGCCAGCAGTACAGAGGGAAACACCATATATTTT.